Included here is one TCR beta chain sequence, with context. Its antigen is not known. Assay used: immunoSEQ multiplex PCR; TCRdb lists only in-frame clones, some missing. The data contain 120,000 to 150,000 clones, more than 85% of them singletons. V lost 4 bases and J 10 bases, leaving 11 bases between the germline ends. The CDR3 is made up of 12 amino acids. Germline V gives CDR1 SGDLS, CDR2 YYNGEE. The source of the sample is a study of T cell responses to AZD1222 COVID-19 vaccine. Study observations and caveats: Spike-specific TCR depth and breadth grew after two AZD1222 doses. White British donors predominated, females outnumbered males, and clonal diversity was possibly underestimated. Sampling that yielded the repertoires occurred only after the peak T cell response. Targets within unmutated variant regions were reportedly found for nearly half of spike-specific TCRs.

This receptor was identified in an adult in good health. Sample: peripheral blood, taken on day 0 of AZD1222 vaccination. The chain uses TRBV9 and TRBJ1-4; D gene unclear. CDR3 region: CASSPRMGKLFF. In DNA form, the CDR3 reads TGTGCCAGCAGCCCTCGGATGGGAAAACTGTTTTTT.